This T cell receptor beta chain was captured in a study of tumor-infiltrating lymphocytes in primary liver carcinoma. About the study: Tumor lesions were T1-T3 N0M0 and spanned about 4.2 to 11 cm. Productive TCRbeta read counts per sample ran from roughly 3.5 to 7 million and were similar across tissue types.

Constant-region priming of about 520 ng total RNA yielded TCR beta cDNA. A slightly modified ARM-PCR protocol with three nested multiplex PCR rounds produced these TCR beta libraries. In the first two PCR rounds, TRBV1-TRBV30 forward primers were paired with a C-beta reverse primer, and each round lasted roughly 9 cycles. Using its own MiXCR run on the multiplex PCR reads, TCRdb lists one record per CDR3 protein. The sample has approximately 300,000 distinct CDR3 sequences; less than 75% are singletons. Findings and limits, study-wide: Significantly larger top-250-clone fractions were found in tumors than in blood (p = 0.039). Relative to tumor region pairs, the tumor-adjacent and tumor-blood pairs showed overlap that was lower.

This CDR3 has 17 amino acids. In germline, CDR1 is SGHAT, CDR2 FQNNGV. A note on this clonotype: Its antigen remains unknown. One end of the junction varies from germline; a read error may be responsible.

Blood RNA originated from unsorted whole blood, with germline DNA additionally extracted. V and J are TRBV11-2 and TRBJ2-3, with TRBD2 identical over 7 bases. Sequenced input: peripheral blood. This TCR was recovered from a man aged 40-49 years with primary liver carcinoma and hepatitis B virus infection. The CDR3, as DNA: TGTGCCAGCAGCTTAGACCACACTAGCGCTAGCATAGATACGCAGTATTTT. As protein: CASSLDHTSASIDTQYF. Looking up the rest from reference TRBV11-2 and TRBJ2-3 gives the full variable domain: EAGVAQSPRYKIIEKRQSVAFWCNPISGHATLYWYQQILGQGPKLLIQFQNNGVVDDSQLPKDRFSAERLKGVDSTLKIQPAKLEDSAVYLCASSLDHTSASIDTQYFGPGTRLTVL.